This TCR beta chain was retrieved from a study of blood T cell repertoires in COVID-19. Between the trimmed V and J ends, which lost 5 bases and 8 bases, there was a span of 20 bases. Germline V gives CDR1 MNHEY, CDR2 SVGAGI. The CDR3 sequence is 15 residues long. In the original analysis: The authors estimated nucleated cell counts from reference gene primer amplification. The protocol was immunoSEQ multiplex PCR, while the TCRdb copy is restricted to in-frame clones and leaves out a portion. D and trimming were read from the DNA, whereas the V and J calls and clone size are those reported in that table. There are approximately 270,000 clones in the sample; approximately 89% occur only once, and about 8.8% lies in the top ten.

This receptor was taken from a man aged 35-49 years with active or convalescent COVID-19. The sample was peripheral blood. The rearrangement links TRBV6-5 to TRBJ2-3, with D possibly TRBD1 on 6 matching bases. DNA of the CDR3: TGTGCCAGCAGTCCCGGGACCTCCAGCAGGGGTACGCAGTATTTT. Translation: CASSPGTSSRGTQYF.